Described below is a single T cell receptor (beta chain) sequence and its context. Antigen specificity is unknown. This sample is part of a study of cytotoxic CD8 clonotypes in ibrutinib-treated CLL. Study-wide context: Collecting the response samples happened after a median approximately twelve months of treatment, with a range of 6 to 36. Findings and caveats of the study: Increased clonality at ibrutinib response gave way to a return toward baseline at progression.

Sequencing sought depths of 1 in 200,000 to 1 in 1 million T cells. Sequenced by immunoSEQ multiplex PCR; TCRdb stores in-frame clones only, minus some. Found here are roughly 250,000 clones, around 70% of them singletons; the top ten hold 15% to 17%. Germline CDR1 is MNHEY and CDR2 is SMNVEV (reference sequence). The J segment lost 3 bases and the V segment lost 4 bases, leaving 11 bases of the junction unmatched. This CDR3 is 16 amino acids long. For TCR beta libraries, roughly 2 micrograms of genomic DNA were obtained from cryopreserved PBMCs. The V gene is TRBV27, the J gene TRBJ1-2; 7 positions agree with TRBD1. The material was PBMCs, obtained after 24 months of ibrutinib treatment. This receptor was obtained from a human donor with chronic lymphocytic leukemia. The CDR3 bases are TGTGCCAGCAGTTGGTATGAGGGGGCCTCCTACTATGGCTACACCTTC. Its translation: CASSWYEGASYYGYTF.